A single sample is the source of the 21 T cell receptor beta chains below, sequenced in a study of blood T cell repertoires in COVID-19. The protocol was immunoSEQ multiplex PCR, while the TCRdb copy is restricted to in-frame clones and leaves out a portion. The profile shows just over 250,000 clones, around 90% of them singletons. Sequenced: peripheral blood. These receptors were taken from a man aged 55 to 69 who had recovered from COVID-19.

The chain couples TRBV7-3 to TRBJ1-6; TRBD1 agrees at 7 bases. CDR3 length: 15 residues. The germline V gene encodes CDR1 SGHTA and CDR2 FQGTGA. Unmatched junction bases numbered 4, after V lost 2 bases and J lost 6 bases. Written as DNA, the CDR3 is TGTGCCAGCAGCTTACAGGGGGGTGGTAATTCACCCCTCCACTTT. This sequence encodes CASSLQGGGNSPLHF.

The chain couples TRBV6-5 to TRBJ1-5, with D perhaps TRBD1 (5 bases). V was pared by 7 bases and J by 7 bases, with 14 bases between. The V gene's germline CDR1 is MNHEY and CDR2 SVGAGI. This CDR3 has 13 residues. For the CDR3, the DNA is TGTGCCAGCACTAAAACAGGACCACAGCCCCAGCATTTT. Its protein is CASTKTGPQPQHF.

This chain links TRBV2 with TRBJ2-3; TRBD1 matches 9 bases. The CDR3 loop spans 15 amino acids. CDR1 SNHLY and CDR2 FYNNEI come from the germline V gene. V gave up 5 bases and J gave up 4 bases; unmatched junction bases: 7. The CDR3 DNA reads TGTGCCAGCAGTACCGGCGGGGACAGGGCAGATACGCAGTATTTT. Translation gives CASSTGGDRADTQYF.

CDR3: CASTGLAGGPNEQFF. The CDR3 nucleotides read TGCGCCAGCACGGGACTAGCGGGGGGTCCTAATGAGCAGTTCTTC. The gene calls are TRBV5-1 and TRBJ2-1, with TRBD2 identical over 15 bases. Germline assignment: CDR1 SGHRS and CDR2 YFSETQ. The CDR3 sequence is 15 residues long. J lost 7 bases, V lost 6 bases, and 5 bases had no gene match.

This chain uses TRBV21-1 with TRBJ2-5; the D call in the table, TRBD1, was not verified against the DNA. TRBV21-1 corresponds to a pseudogene. There are 15 residues in the CDR3. The CDR3: CASTTPLDSQETQYF. In DNA, the CDR3 is TGTGCCAGCACCACCCCCCTAGACAGCCAAGAGACCCAGTACTTC.

This chain connects TRBV19 to TRBJ2-5, with 10 bases fitting TRBD1. Germline values: CDR1 LNHDA, CDR2 SQIVND (reference sequence). This CDR3 is 15 amino acids long. Trimming took 6 bases from V and 3 from J; bases not matched to a gene: 7. As DNA, the CDR3 is TGTGCCAGTAGACTGGCGGGGACAGGGGAAGAGACCCAGTACTTC. As protein: CASRLAGTGEETQYF.

The chain couples TRBV7-2 to TRBJ1-2; tentatively, D is TRBD1 (5 bases). Germline-derived CDR1 and CDR2 are SGHTA and FQGNSA. Trimming left V 2 bases short and J 6 bases short, with 13 bases between. This CDR3 spans 14 amino acids. CDR3 sequence (DNA): TGTGCCAGCAGCTTAACAGGCGGTGTGGATGGCTACACCTTC. This gives the protein CASSLTGGVDGYTF.

This chain uses TRBV4-1 with TRBJ2-1; D is possibly TRBD2 (5 bases). This CDR3 spans 13 amino acids. The V end was cut by 0 bases, the J end by 7 bases, with 7 bases between. The V gene's germline CDR1 is MGHRA and CDR2 YSYEKL. The CDR3: CASSQELVNEQFF. CDR3 sequence (DNA): TGCGCCAGCAGCCAAGAACTAGTTAATGAGCAGTTCTTC.

The chain has TRBV25-1 and TRBJ1-1; the match to TRBD1 covers 10 bases. CDR1 and CDR2 from the germline V gene are MGHDK and SYGVNS. Trimming removed 1 base from V and 5 bases from J; junction bases left unmatched: 7. This CDR3 comprises 16 residues. The CDR3 DNA reads as TGTGCCAGCAGTGAATCGAGACAGGGGGCAGGAACTGAAGCTTTCTTT. This encodes CASSESRQGAGTEAFF.

V gene TRBV20-1 combines with J gene TRBJ2-1; the D gene is possibly TRBD2 (6 bases). The CDR3 is made up of 15 amino acids. The V gene lost 3 bases and the J gene lost 0 bases, with 12 bases spanning the gap. Germline CDR1 and CDR2: DFQATT and SNEGSKA (reference sequence). The CDR3 is CSASQGGNSYNEQFF. The DNA for the CDR3 is TGCAGTGCTAGTCAGGGAGGAAACTCCTACAATGAGCAGTTCTTC.

This clone was detected once. The V and J genes are TRBV29-1 and TRBJ2-7; D gene unclear. The CDR3 length is 11 residues. Germline V gene data show CDR1 as SQVTM and CDR2 as ANQGSEA. The ends were cut back, 5 bases at V and 3 bases at J, with 8 bases in the middle. DNA for the CDR3: TGCAGCGTTTCCGACAACTACGAGCAGTACTTC. Its translation is CSVSDNYEQYF.

The chain has TRBV19 and TRBJ2-7; TRBD1 matches 10 bases. The CDR3 has 16 residues. The germline V gene encodes CDR1 LNHDA and CDR2 SQIVND (reference sequence). With V trimmed by 1 base and J by 3 bases, 6 bases remained unmatched. The CDR3 DNA reads as TGTGCCAGTAGTATAGTTCCGGGACAGGGGCTCTACGAGCAGTACTTC. Residues: CASSIVPGQGLYEQYF.

The V gene is TRBV27, the J gene TRBJ2-2, with 8 bases that match TRBD1. Trimming removed 6 bases from V and 5 bases from J; junction bases left unmatched: 5. This CDR3 has 14 amino acids. Germline V lookup: CDR1 MNHEY, CDR2 SMNVEV (reference sequence). The CDR3 reads CASRQGARTGELFF. CDR3 in DNA: TGTGCCAGCAGGCAGGGGGCGCGTACCGGGGAGCTGTTTTTT.

The chain uses TRBV27 and TRBJ2-7; 9 bases are a match to TRBD1. The CDR3 loop spans 16 amino acids. The ends lost 3 bases at V and 5 bases at J; junction bases unmatched: 11. CDR1 MNHEY and CDR2 SMNVEV come from the germline V gene (reference sequence). The CDR3 protein is CASSLSTGTGSNEQYF. The CDR3 DNA sequence: TGTGCCAGCAGTTTGTCTACCGGGACAGGGTCCAACGAGCAGTACTTC.

V usage is TRBV19 and J usage is TRBJ1-1; the match to TRBD1 covers 12 bases. Germline V lookup: CDR1 LNHDA, CDR2 SQIVND (reference sequence). With 4 bases clipped from V and 10 bases from J, the junction kept 13 bases outside the gene matches. The CDR3 loop spans 16 amino acids. The DNA for the CDR3 is TGTGCCAGTAGTACCCCCCCGGGACAGGGGGCGCCTGGAGCTTTCTTT. Translated: CASSTPPGQGAPGAFF.

V usage is TRBV25-1 and J usage is TRBJ1-5; TRBD1 might be the D (5 bases). Germline values: CDR1 MGHDK, CDR2 SYGVNS. The V end was cut by 2 bases, the J end by 2 bases, with 13 bases between. The CDR3 length is 16 residues. The CDR3 region is CASSESRRGGNQPQHF. The CDR3 region has the DNA TGTGCCAGCAGTGAAAGCCGCCGGGGGGGCAATCAGCCCCAGCATTTT.

The chain uses TRBV18 and TRBJ1-4; no clear D gene. Trimming removed 2 bases at V and 3 bases at J, with 10 bases between. This CDR3 contains 15 residues. Germline values: CDR1 KGHSH, CDR2 LQKENI. Here the CDR3 DNA reads TGTGCCAGCTCACCAATTCTCACAGCTAATGAAAAACTGTTTTTT. Translating it yields CASSPILTANEKLFF.

The chain couples TRBV9 to TRBJ2-2, with 7 bases fitting TRBD1. V dropped 0 bases and J dropped 5; count of bases not matched to a gene: 10. The germline V gene has CDR1 SGDLS and CDR2 YYNGEE. The CDR3 length is 17 residues. The CDR3 nucleotides read TGTGCCAGCAGCGTAGTCGCAGGGGGAGTAGGAACCGGGGAGCTGTTTTTT. Translated, it gives CASSVVAGGVGTGELFF.

The genes are TRBV7-2 and TRBJ1-5; D possibly corresponds to TRBD1 (6 bases). The CDR3 runs 15 residues. From germline, CDR1 is SGHTA and CDR2 FQGNSA. V was cut by 3 bases and J by 2 bases, with 11 bases left in between. The CDR3 here is CASSFTGQGNQPQHF. CDR3 coding DNA: TGTGCCAGCAGCTTCACAGGGCAAGGCAATCAGCCCCAGCATTTT.

This chain links TRBV7-9 with TRBJ2-3, with 8 bases identical to TRBD1. The CDR3 length is 16 residues. V dropped 4 bases and J dropped 6; count of bases not matched to a gene: 12. Germline CDR1 SEHNR, CDR2 FQNEAQ (reference sequence). The CDR3 region is CASSSGQGAPRDTQYF. CDR3 bases: TGTGCCAGCAGCTCAGGGCAGGGGGCCCCCCGGGATACGCAGTATTTT.

This clone was counted once. The J gene is TRBJ1-2, the V gene TRBV5-4; 10 nucleotides align to TRBD1. With 6 bases clipped from V and 5 bases from J, the junction kept 10 bases outside the gene matches. CDR3 length: 15 residues. Germline V gene lookup returns CDR1 SGHNT and CDR2 YYREEE (reference sequence). The CDR3 DNA follows: TGTGCCAGCACCCCGGGGGGGGACAGGGGATATGGCTACACCTTC. Translating gives CASTPGGDRGYGYTF.